Each of the 22 T cell receptor beta chains below was sequenced from the same sample in a study of breast tumors, draining lymph nodes, adjacent tissues. Samples came from axillary lymph nodes draining the breast cancer. TCRdb processed the multiplex PCR reads anew with MiXCR; each CDR3 protein has one entry. The table shows about 89,000 distinct CDR3 sequences, with approximately 29% occurring only once. What was sequenced was axillary lymph node tissue. Receptors originate from a female donor with breast cancer. Some clones in this sample may be carry-over from other donors' samples.

This clonotype showed up just a few times. The J gene is TRBJ2-3, the V gene TRBV20-1; TRBD2 matches 9 bases. The CDR3 is made up of 19 amino acids. J lost 1 base, V lost 3 bases, and 17 bases had no gene match. Germline V gene data show CDR1 as DFQATT and CDR2 as SNEGSKA (reference sequence). The CDR3 nucleotides read TGCAGTGCTAGTAAAGGCCTAGCGGGAAGTTGGAGGGGCACAGATACGCAGTATTTT. It translates to CSASKGLAGSWRGTDTQYF.

There are many counts of this clonotype. The chain employs TRBV7-9 and TRBJ2-3; maybe TRBD2 (6 bases). Germline CDR1 reads SEHNR; CDR2 reads FQNEAQ (reference sequence). The CDR3 is 18 residues long. V was clipped by 0 bases and J by 2 bases, with 18 bases between them. CDR3 residues: CASSLAGDSRDITDTQYF. The CDR3 nucleotides are TGTGCCAGCAGCTTAGCGGGGGACTCTCGAGACATCACAGATACGCAGTATTTT. The full variable domain, with the rest looked up from reference TRBV7-9 and TRBJ2-3, is DTGVSQNPRHKITKRGQNVTFRCDPISEHNRLYWYRQTLGQGPEFLTYFQNEAQLEKSRLLSDRFSAERPKGSFSTLEIQRTEQGDSAMYLCASSLAGDSRDITDTQYFGPGTRLTVL.

This clonotype was observed many times. A clone one base away is much larger, so this may be a read error. The CDR3 does not end in the conserved phenylalanine or tryptophan, so this is likely a read error. The chain uses TRBV9 and TRBJ2-1; D remains ambiguous. Germline assignment: CDR1 SGDLS and CDR2 YYNGEE. The CDR3 is made up of 13 amino acids. Deletions cut 2 bases from V and 5 bases from J, with 8 bases between. CDR3 protein: CASSVAPDNEQFS. The DNA of the CDR3 is TGTGCCAGCAGCGTCGCACCAGACAATGAGCAGTTCTCC.

This clonotype was seen ten or more times. The chain has TRBV27 and TRBJ2-7; tentative D call: TRBD1 (6 bases). V was clipped by 7 bases and J by 1 base, with 14 bases between them. Germline V lookup: CDR1 MNHEY, CDR2 SMNVEV (reference sequence). This CDR3 spans 14 amino acids. CDR3 amino acids: CASTPQGLSYEQYF. CDR3 bases: TGTGCCAGCACTCCGCAGGGGCTATCCTACGAGCAGTACTTC.

In this sample, this clonotype turned up many times. The CDR3 DNA is TGTGCCAGCAGCCGCGGGGACTATGGCTACACCTTC. It translates to CASSRGDYGYTF. This rearrangement joins TRBV9 to TRBJ1-2; unclear D gene. V was clipped by 4 bases and J by 3 bases, with 7 bases between them. The CDR3 is 12 residues long. Germline loops: CDR1 SGDLS, CDR2 YYNGEE.

This clonotype was observed a single time. This may be a read error: a much more frequent sequence differs by one nucleotide. CDR3: CASRPLRGTETQYF. DNA of the CDR3: TGTGCCAGCAGACCCTTACGAGGGACCGAGACCCAGTACTTC. V gene TRBV11-2 combines with J gene TRBJ2-5; D may be TRBD1 or TRBD2 (5 bases each). The germline gives CDR1 SGHAT, CDR2 FQNNGV. V lost 6 bases and J lost 5, with 16 bases in between. The CDR3 sequence is 14 residues long.

This clonotype has a count of ten or more. The chain uses TRBV11-3 and TRBJ2-3; D gene unclear. The germline V and J ends were trimmed by 1 base and 1 base, with 6 bases remaining between them. The CDR3 is made up of 14 amino acids. In germline, CDR1 is SGHNT, CDR2 YENEEA. CDR3 DNA: TGTGCCAGCAGCTTAGTGGCAGGCACAGATACGCAGTATTTT. It codes for CASSLVAGTDTQYF.

The rearrangement uses TRBV7-9 and TRBJ1-6; a weak D match, TRBD1 (6 bases). CDR1 is SEHNR and CDR2 is FQNEAQ in the germline V gene (reference sequence). V lost 0 bases and J 9 bases, leaving 12 bases between the germline ends. The CDR3 consists of 15 residues. The CDR3 spells CASSLARGGSSPLHF. CDR3 sequence (DNA): TGTGCCAGCAGCTTAGCCAGGGGAGGAAGTTCACCCCTCCACTTT.

At least ten counts were recorded for this clonotype. The rearrangement joins TRBV9 to TRBJ2-2, with TRBD2 matching over 10 bases. V shed 4 bases and J 7 bases; nucleotides not matched to a gene: 4. Germline values: CDR1 SGDLS, CDR2 YYNGEE. The CDR3 has 14 amino acids. CDR3 DNA: TGTGCCAGCAGCCGGGCTAGCGGGAGCGGGGAGCTGTTTTTT. This translates into CASSRASGSGELFF.

This clonotype has a count of ten or more. The chain recombines TRBV20-1 with TRBJ2-3; 11 nucleotides agree with TRBD2. The CDR3 loop spans 16 amino acids. With 3 bases clipped from V and 3 bases from J, the junction kept 8 bases outside the gene matches. Per germline, CDR1 DFQATT and CDR2 SNEGSKA (reference sequence). Here the CDR3 DNA reads TGCAGTGCTAGGGGCCAACTAGCGGGAGTTACAGATACGCAGTATTTT. Translated: CSARGQLAGVTDTQYF.

This clonotype was counted many times. The gene calls are TRBV4-1 and TRBJ1-5, with D possibly matching TRBD1 (5 bases). V was trimmed by 5 bases and J by 6 bases, leaving 17 bases between them. Germline assignment: CDR1 MGHRA and CDR2 YSYEKL. This CDR3 contains 15 residues. The CDR3 DNA is TGCGCCAGCAGCTCAAGCGGGGGAGCACCTCAGCCCCAGCATTTT. Amino acid sequence: CASSSSGGAPQPQHF.

Turning to this clonotype: One end of the junction does not line up with germline, which may come from a read error. The chain carries TRBV7-8 and TRBJ2-7; 12 bases are a match to TRBD2. Germline-derived CDR1 and CDR2 are SGHVS and FQNEAQ. There are 15 residues in the CDR3. The CDR3 DNA reads TGTGCCAGCAGCCGCGAACCGGGACTAGCGGGCGAGCAGCACTTC. Its protein is CASSREPGLAGEQHF.

This clonotype occurred many times. The V call is TRBV7-2, the J call TRBJ1-2, with TRBD1 as a possible D gene (5 bases). V lost 5 bases, J lost 5 bases, and 18 bases lay in between. CDR1 is SGHTA and CDR2 is FQGNSA in the germline V gene. The CDR3 is 15 amino acids. The CDR3 coding sequence is TGTGCCAGCAGCCCAAGGGGTGGCCTCAGTTATGGCTACACCTTC. As protein: CASSPRGGLSYGYTF.

This clonotype was seen ten or more times. This sequence joins TRBV4-1 and TRBJ2-7; D might be TRBD2 (6 bases). Germline V CDR1 and CDR2: MGHRA, YSYEKL. The CDR3 has 14 residues. V lost 1 base and J lost 2, with 9 bases in between. The DNA of the CDR3 is TGCGCCAGCAGCCAAGCGGGAGTCACCTACGAGCAGTACTTC. It translates to CASSQAGVTYEQYF.

Many counts were recorded for this clonotype. The chain links TRBV4-1 to TRBJ1-3, with D hard to call. Germline V lookup: CDR1 MGHRA, CDR2 YSYEKL. The CDR3 has 14 amino acids. V was clipped by 3 bases and J by 6 bases, with 12 bases between them. CDR3 loop: CASSQAATQNTIYF. The CDR3 nucleotides read TGCGCCAGCAGCCAGGCAGCTACCCAAAACACCATATATTTT.

This clonotype was detected only a few times. Given a much more abundant clone one base away, this may be a read error. The chain combines TRBV6-2 or TRBV6-3 with TRBJ2-7; D is unresolved. The germline CDR1 and CDR2 sequences are MNHEY and SVGEGT. The CDR3 contains 15 residues. The V end lost 5 bases, the J end lost 2 bases, and 16 bases lay between the germline ends. CDR3 bases: TGTGCCAGCAGTCATGGCCTAACTACCACCTACGAGCAGTACTTC. Its translation is CASSHGLTTTYEQYF.

The chain couples TRBV11-3 to TRBJ2-3, with TRBD2 matching 14 bases. Germline V CDR1 and CDR2: SGHNT, YENEEA. The CDR3 is made up of 17 amino acids. V lost 3 bases and J lost 5; bases outside the gene matches: 7. CDR3 in DNA: TGTGCCAGCAGCTTCGGGTATGGACTAGCGGGAGGAGATACGCAGTATTTT. Protein sequence: CASSFGYGLAGGDTQYF.

This clonotype was detected ten times or more. The J gene is TRBJ2-6, the V gene TRBV7-2; possibly TRBD2 for D (6 bases). Per the germline V gene, CDR1 is SGHTA and CDR2 is FQGNSA. This CDR3 has 17 residues. Trimming pared 1 base from V and 1 base from J, leaving 11 bases between. The CDR3 is CASSLEAGTSGANVLTF. DNA of the CDR3: TGTGCCAGCAGCTTAGAGGCAGGGACTTCTGGGGCCAACGTCCTGACTTTC.

The V gene is TRBV7-9, the J gene TRBJ2-1; D is perhaps TRBD2 (6 bases). V was pared by 5 bases and J by 1 base, with 21 bases between. Germline V CDR1 and CDR2: SEHNR, FQNEAQ (reference sequence). The CDR3 is 18 amino acids. CDR3 in DNA: TGTGCCAGCAGCGGACCGACGGCCGGGGCGGGATCCTACAATGAGCAGTTCTTC. Translation: CASSGPTAGAGSYNEQFF. The whole variable domain, filled in from reference TRBV7-9 and TRBJ2-1, reads DTGVSQNPRHKITKRGQNVTFRCDPISEHNRLYWYRQTLGQGPEFLTYFQNEAQLEKSRLLSDRFSAERPKGSFSTLEIQRTEQGDSAMYLCASSGPTAGAGSYNEQFFGPGTRLTVL.

This clonotype was seen repeatedly, ten times or more. V usage is TRBV29-1 and J usage is TRBJ2-7; weak D call: TRBD2 (6 bases). Trimming removed 7 bases at V and 3 bases at J, with 22 bases between. CDR3 length: 15 residues. In germline, CDR1 is SQVTM, CDR2 ANQGSEA. The CDR3 coding sequence is TGCAGCGACACGGGGAGGCGGGACCCGGTCTACGAGCAGTACTTC. Residues: CSDTGRRDPVYEQYF.

Many counts were recorded for this clonotype. The V call is TRBV20-1, the J call TRBJ2-5; no definite D call. The length of the CDR3 is 13 residues. Germline CDR1 DFQATT, CDR2 SNEGSKA (reference sequence). The V end lost 5 bases, the J end lost 0 bases, and 10 bases lay between the germline ends. CDR3 nucleotides: TGCAGTGCTCAACAGCGTTACCAAGAGACCCAGTACTTC. As protein: CSAQQRYQETQYF.

With respect to this clonotype: Because it lacks the conserved phenylalanine or tryptophan at the end, this CDR3 is likely a read error. No DNA is shown, since the ends of the CDR3 on it are uncertain; the CDR3 is the one TCRdb lists. The chain employs TRBV4-1 and TRBJ2-5; TRBD2 reflects the table's D call only, with no check against the DNA. The CDR3 is made up of 18 amino acids, end residues included. Per the germline V gene, CDR1 is MGHRA and CDR2 is YSYEKL. This chain's CDR3 is CASSQETSGRGRGETQCL.